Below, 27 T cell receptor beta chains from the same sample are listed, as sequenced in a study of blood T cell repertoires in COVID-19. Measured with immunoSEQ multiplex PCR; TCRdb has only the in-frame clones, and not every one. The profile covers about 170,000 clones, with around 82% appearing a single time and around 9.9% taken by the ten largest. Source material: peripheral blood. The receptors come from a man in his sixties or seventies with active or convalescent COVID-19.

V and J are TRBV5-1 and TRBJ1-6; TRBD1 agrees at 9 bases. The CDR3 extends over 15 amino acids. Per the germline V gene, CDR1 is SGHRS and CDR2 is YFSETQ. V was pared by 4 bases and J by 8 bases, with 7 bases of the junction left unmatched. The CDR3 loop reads CASSPRTGADSPLHF. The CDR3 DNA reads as TGCGCCAGCAGCCCCAGGACAGGGGCGGATTCACCCCTCCACTTT. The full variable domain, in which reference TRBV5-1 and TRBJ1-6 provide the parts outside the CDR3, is KAGVTQTPRYLIKTRGQQVTLSCSPISGHRSVSWYQQTPGQGLQFLFEYFSETQRNKGNFPGRFSGRQFSNSRSEMNVSTLELGDSALYLCASSPRTGADSPLHFGNGTRLTVT.

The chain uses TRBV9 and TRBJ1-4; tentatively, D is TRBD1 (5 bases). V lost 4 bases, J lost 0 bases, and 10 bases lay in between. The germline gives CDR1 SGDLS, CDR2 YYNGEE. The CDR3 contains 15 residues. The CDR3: CASSPQGATNEKLFF. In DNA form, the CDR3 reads TGTGCCAGCAGCCCCCAGGGCGCAACTAATGAAAAACTGTTTTTT.

The CDR3 loop reads CASSIIGEGSTEAFF. In DNA, the CDR3 is TGTGCCAGTAGTATAATTGGGGAGGGCAGCACTGAAGCTTTCTTT. The rearrangement links TRBV19 to TRBJ1-1; D ambiguous. In germline, CDR1 is LNHDA, CDR2 SQIVND (reference sequence). Trimming stripped 2 bases from V and 4 bases from J, with 14 bases between. This CDR3 is built from 15 residues.

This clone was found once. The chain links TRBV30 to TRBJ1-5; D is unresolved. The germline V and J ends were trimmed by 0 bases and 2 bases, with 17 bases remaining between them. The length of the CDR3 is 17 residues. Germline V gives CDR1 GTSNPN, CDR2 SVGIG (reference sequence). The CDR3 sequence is CAWSVSRSSVGNQPQHF. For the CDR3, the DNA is TGTGCCTGGAGTGTAAGCAGGTCCTCCGTGGGCAATCAGCCCCAGCATTTT.

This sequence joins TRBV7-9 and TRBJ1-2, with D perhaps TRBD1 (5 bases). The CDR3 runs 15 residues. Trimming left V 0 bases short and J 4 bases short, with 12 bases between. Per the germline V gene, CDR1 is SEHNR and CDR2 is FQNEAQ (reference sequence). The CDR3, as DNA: TGTGCCAGCAGCTTAGCGGGGCCCAGCGTCTATGGCTACACCTTC. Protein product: CASSLAGPSVYGYTF.

The CDR3 coding sequence is TGTGCCTGGAGTGTAGGGACAGGGAGGACAGATACGCAGTATTTT. Amino acid sequence: CAWSVGTGRTDTQYF. The V and J genes are TRBV30 and TRBJ2-3; 9 bases map to TRBD1. J lost 3 bases, V lost 0 bases, and 4 bases had no gene match. Germline V CDR1 and CDR2: GTSNPN, SVGIG (reference sequence). The CDR3 spans 15 residues.

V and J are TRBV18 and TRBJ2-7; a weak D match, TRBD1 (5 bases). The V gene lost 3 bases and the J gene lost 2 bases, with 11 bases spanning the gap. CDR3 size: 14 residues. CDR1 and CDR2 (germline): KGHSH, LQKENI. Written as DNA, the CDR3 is TGTGCCAGCTCACCCGGATCAGGGCCCTACGAGCAGTACTTC. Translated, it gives CASSPGSGPYEQYF.

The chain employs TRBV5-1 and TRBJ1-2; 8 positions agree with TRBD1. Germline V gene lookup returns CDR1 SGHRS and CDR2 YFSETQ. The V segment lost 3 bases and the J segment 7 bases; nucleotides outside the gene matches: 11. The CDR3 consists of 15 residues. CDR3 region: CASSSQGQGSFGYTF. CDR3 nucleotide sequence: TGCGCCAGCAGCTCCCAAGGACAGGGCTCGTTTGGCTACACCTTC.

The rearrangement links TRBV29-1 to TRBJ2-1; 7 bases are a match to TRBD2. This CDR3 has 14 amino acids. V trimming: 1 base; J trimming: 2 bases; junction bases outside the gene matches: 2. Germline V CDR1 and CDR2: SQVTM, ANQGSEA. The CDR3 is CSVEGGLTYNEQFF. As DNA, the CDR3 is TGCAGCGTTGAAGGGGGACTAACCTACAATGAGCAGTTCTTC.

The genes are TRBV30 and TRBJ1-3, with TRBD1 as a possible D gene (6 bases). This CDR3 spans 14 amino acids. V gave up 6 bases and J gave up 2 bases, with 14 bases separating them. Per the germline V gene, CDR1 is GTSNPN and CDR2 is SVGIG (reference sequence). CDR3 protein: CACPDRGPGNTIYF. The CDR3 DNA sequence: TGTGCCTGCCCGGACAGAGGCCCTGGAAACACCATATATTTT.

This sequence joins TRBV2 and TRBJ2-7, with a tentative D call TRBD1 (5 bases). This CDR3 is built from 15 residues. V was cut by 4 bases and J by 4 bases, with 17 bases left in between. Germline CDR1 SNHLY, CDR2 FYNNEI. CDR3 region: CASSVEAGPFYEQYF. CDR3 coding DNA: TGTGCCAGCAGTGTAGAGGCAGGGCCCTTTTACGAGCAGTACTTC.

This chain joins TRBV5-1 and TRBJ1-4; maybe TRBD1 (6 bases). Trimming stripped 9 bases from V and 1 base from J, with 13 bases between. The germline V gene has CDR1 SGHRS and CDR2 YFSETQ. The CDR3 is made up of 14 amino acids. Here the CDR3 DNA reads TGCGCCACAAGTAGGGGGGGAACTAATGAAAAACTGTTTTTT. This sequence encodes CATSRGGTNEKLFF.

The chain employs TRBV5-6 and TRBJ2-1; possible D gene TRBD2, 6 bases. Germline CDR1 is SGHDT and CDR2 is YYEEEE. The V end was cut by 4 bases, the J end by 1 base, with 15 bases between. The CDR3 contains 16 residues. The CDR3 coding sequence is TGTGCCAGCAGCAGCCAGGGACTGTTTTCCTACAATGAGCAGTTCTTC. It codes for CASSSQGLFSYNEQFF.

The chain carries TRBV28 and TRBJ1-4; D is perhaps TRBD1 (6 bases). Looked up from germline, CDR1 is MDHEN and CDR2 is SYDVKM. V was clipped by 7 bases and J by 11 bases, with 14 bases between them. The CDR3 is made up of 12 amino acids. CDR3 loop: CASKRDTVKLFF. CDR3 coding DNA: TGTGCCAGCAAACGGGACACCGTCAAACTGTTTTTT.

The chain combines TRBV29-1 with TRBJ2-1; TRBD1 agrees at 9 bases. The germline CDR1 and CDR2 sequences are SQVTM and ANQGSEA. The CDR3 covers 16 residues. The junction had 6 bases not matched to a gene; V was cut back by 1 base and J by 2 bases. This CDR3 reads CSVEGGQGGTYNEQFF. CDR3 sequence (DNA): TGCAGCGTTGAAGGGGGACAGGGCGGCACCTACAATGAGCAGTTCTTC.

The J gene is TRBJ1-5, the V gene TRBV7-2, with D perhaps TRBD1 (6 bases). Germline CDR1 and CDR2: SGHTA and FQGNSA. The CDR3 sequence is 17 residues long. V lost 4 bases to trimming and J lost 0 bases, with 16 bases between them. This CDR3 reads CASSSNPGQHSNQPQHF. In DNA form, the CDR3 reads TGTGCCAGCAGCTCGAACCCAGGACAGCATAGCAATCAGCCCCAGCATTTT.

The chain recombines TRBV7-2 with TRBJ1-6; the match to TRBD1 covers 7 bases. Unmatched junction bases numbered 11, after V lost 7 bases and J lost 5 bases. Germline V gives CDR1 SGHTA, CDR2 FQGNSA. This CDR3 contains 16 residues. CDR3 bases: TGTGCCAGCACCCTCGAAGGGACAGCGAATAATTCACCCCTCCACTTT. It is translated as CASTLEGTANNSPLHF.

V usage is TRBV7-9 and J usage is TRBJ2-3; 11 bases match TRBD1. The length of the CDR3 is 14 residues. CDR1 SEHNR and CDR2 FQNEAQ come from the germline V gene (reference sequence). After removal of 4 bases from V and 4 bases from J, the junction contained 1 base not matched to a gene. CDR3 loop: CASSWGQGADTQYF. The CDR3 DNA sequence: TGTGCCAGCAGCTGGGGACAGGGGGCAGATACGCAGTATTTT. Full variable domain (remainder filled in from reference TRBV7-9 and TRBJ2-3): DTGVSQNPRHKITKRGQNVTFRCDPISEHNRLYWYRQTLGQGPEFLTYFQNEAQLEKSRLLSDRFSAERPKGSFSTLEIQRTEQGDSAMYLCASSWGQGADTQYFGPGTRLTVL.

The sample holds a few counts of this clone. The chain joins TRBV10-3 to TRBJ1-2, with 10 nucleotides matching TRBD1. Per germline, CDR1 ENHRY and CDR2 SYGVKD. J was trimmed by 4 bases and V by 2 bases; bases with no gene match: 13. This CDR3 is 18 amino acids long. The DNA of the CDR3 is TGTGCCATCAGTGAGCGGCCGGGACAGGGGATGTCTACCTATGGCTACACCTTC. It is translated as CAISERPGQGMSTYGYTF.

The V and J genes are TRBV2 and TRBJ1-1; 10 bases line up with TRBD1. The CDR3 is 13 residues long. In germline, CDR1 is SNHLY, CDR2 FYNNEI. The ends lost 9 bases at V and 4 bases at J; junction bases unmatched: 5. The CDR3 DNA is TGTGCCAGAGACAGGGGGCGCCGCACTGAAGCTTTCTTT. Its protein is CARDRGRRTEAFF. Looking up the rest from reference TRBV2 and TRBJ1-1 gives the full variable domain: EPEVTQTPSHQVTQMGQEVILRCVPISNHLYFYWYRQILGQKVEFLVSFYNNEISEKSEIFDDQFSVERPDGSNFTLKIRSTKLEDSAMYFCARDRGRRTEAFFGQGTRLTVV.

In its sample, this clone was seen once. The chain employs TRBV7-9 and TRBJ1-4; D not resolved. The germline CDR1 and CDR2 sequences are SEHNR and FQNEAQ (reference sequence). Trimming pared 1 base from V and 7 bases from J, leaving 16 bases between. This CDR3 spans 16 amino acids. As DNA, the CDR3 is TGTGCCAGCAGCTTAGGAACGAGGGCCTGGGGTGAAAAACTGTTTTTT. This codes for CASSLGTRAWGEKLFF. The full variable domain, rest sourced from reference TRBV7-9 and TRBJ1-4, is DTGVSQNPRHKITKRGQNVTFRCDPISEHNRLYWYRQTLGQGPEFLTYFQNEAQLEKSRLLSDRFSAERPKGSFSTLEIQRTEQGDSAMYLCASSLGTRAWGEKLFFGSGTQLSVL.

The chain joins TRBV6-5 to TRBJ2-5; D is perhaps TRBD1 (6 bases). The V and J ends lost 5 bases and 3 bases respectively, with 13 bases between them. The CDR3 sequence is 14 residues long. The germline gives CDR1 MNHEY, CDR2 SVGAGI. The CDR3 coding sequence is TGTGCCAGCAGTACCGGGACACTGAAAGAGACCCAGTACTTC. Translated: CASSTGTLKETQYF.

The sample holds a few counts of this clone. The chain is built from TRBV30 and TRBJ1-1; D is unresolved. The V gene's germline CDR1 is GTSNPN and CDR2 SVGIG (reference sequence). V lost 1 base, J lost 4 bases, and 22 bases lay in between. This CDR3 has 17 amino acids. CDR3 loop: CAWSASAVGRRGTEAFF. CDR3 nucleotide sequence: TGTGCCTGGAGTGCCTCTGCGGTCGGCCGAAGAGGCACTGAAGCTTTCTTT. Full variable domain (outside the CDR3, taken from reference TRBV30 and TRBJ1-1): SQTIHQWPATLVQPVGSPLSLECTVEGTSNPNLYWYRQAAGRGLQLLFYSVGIGQISSEVPQNLSASRPQDRQFILSSKKLLLSDSGFYLCAWSASAVGRRGTEAFFGQGTRLTVV.

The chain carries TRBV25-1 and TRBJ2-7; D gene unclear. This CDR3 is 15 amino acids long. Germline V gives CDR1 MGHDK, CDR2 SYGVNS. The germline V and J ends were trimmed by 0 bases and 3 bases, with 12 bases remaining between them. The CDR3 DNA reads TGTGCCAGCAGTGAATATGGCGGCTCACACTACGAGCAGTACTTC. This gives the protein CASSEYGGSHYEQYF.

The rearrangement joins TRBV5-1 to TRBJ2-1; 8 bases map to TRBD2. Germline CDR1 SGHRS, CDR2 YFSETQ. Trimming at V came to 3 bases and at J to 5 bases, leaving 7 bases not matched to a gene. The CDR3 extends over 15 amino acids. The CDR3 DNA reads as TGCGCCAGCAGCTCAACTAGCGGACATAACAATGAGCAGTTCTTC. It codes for CASSSTSGHNNEQFF.

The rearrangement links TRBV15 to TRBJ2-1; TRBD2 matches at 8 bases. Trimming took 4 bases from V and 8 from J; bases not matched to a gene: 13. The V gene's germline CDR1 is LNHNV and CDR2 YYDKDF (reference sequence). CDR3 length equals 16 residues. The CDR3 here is CATSTPGTRFYDEQFF. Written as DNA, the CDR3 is TGTGCCACCAGCACCCCCGGGACTAGATTTTACGATGAGCAGTTCTTC.

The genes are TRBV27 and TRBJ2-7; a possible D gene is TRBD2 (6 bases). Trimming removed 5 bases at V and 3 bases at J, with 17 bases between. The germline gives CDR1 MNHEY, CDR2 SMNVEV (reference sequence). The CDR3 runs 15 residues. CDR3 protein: CASSARTIGSYEQYF. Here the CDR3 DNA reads TGTGCCAGCAGTGCTCGGACTATTGGGAGCTACGAGCAGTACTTC.